The rows below give T cell receptor beta chains drawn from one sample of a study of blood T cell repertoires in COVID-19. TCRdb's table, derived via immunoSEQ multiplex PCR, lists solely in-frame clones and lacks some. The sample has approximately 120,000 clones, over 70% seen once. Sample: peripheral blood. The receptors shown here come from a man older than 75 with active or convalescent COVID-19. Each CDR3 is given with its conserved first and last residue. Each record gives: V gene, D gene, clone size, J gene, CDR3 protein, CDR3 DNA. The D gene is left open where the match is weak. Clone size is shown for a subset of rows, as once, few, many or a class of expanded clone.

V gene: TRBV4-1; D gene: TRBD1; clone size: .; J gene: TRBJ1-4; CDR3 protein: CASSPLGTGNEKLFF; CDR3 DNA: TGCGCCAGCAGCCCTCTTGGGACAGGGAATGAAAAACTGTTTTTT
V gene: TRBV18; D gene: .; clone size: .; J gene: TRBJ1-6; CDR3 protein: CASFDSRGSPLHF; CDR3 DNA: TGTGCCAGTTTCGACAGCCGTGGTTCACCCCTCCACTTT
V gene: TRBV4-3; D gene: TRBD1; clone size: .; J gene: TRBJ1-6; CDR3 protein: CASSQERQGANNNSPLHF; CDR3 DNA: TGCGCCAGCAGCCAAGAGAGACAGGGGGCTAATAACAATTCACCCCTCCACTTT
V gene: TRBV5-4; D gene: .; clone size: .; J gene: TRBJ1-3; CDR3 protein: CASSLGGAAGSGNTIYF; CDR3 DNA: TGTGCCAGCAGCTTGGGCGGGGCCGCGGGTTCTGGAAACACCATATATTTT
V gene: TRBV4-3; D gene: TRBD1; clone size: few; J gene: TRBJ1-2; CDR3 protein: CASSQGWTGGFGYTF; CDR3 DNA: TGCGCCAGCAGCCAAGGTTGGACAGGGGGCTTTGGCTACACCTTC
V gene: TRBV5-4; D gene: TRBD2; clone size: .; J gene: TRBJ2-3; CDR3 protein: CASSLGLAGTYTQYF; CDR3 DNA: TGTGCCAGCAGCCTGGGACTAGCGGGGACCTATACGCAGTATTTT
V gene: TRBV12-3/TRBV12-4; D gene: .; clone size: once; J gene: TRBJ2-1; CDR3 protein: CASRSQGWHEQFF; CDR3 DNA: TGTGCCAGCAGATCTCAGGGCTGGCATGAGCAGTTCTTC
V gene: TRBV5-1; D gene: TRBD1; clone size: .; J gene: TRBJ1-2; CDR3 protein: CASSLGQGAYGYTF; CDR3 DNA: TGCGCCAGCAGCCTCGGACAGGGGGCCTATGGCTACACCTTC
V gene: TRBV7-2; D gene: TRBD1; clone size: .; J gene: TRBJ1-2; CDR3 protein: CASSPRGDRGGYTF; CDR3 DNA: TGTGCCAGCAGCCCCCGTGGGGACAGGGGCGGCTACACCTTC
V gene: TRBV6-6; D gene: .; clone size: .; J gene: TRBJ2-5; CDR3 protein: CASRGAGETQYF; CDR3 DNA: TGTGCCAGCAGAGGGGCCGGAGAGACCCAGTACTTC
V gene: TRBV28; D gene: .; clone size: .; J gene: TRBJ1-5; CDR3 protein: CASSPPRTAYSNQPQHF; CDR3 DNA: TGTGCCAGCAGTCCCCCCCGGACAGCGTATAGCAATCAGCCCCAGCATTTT
V gene: TRBV9; D gene: TRBD2; clone size: .; J gene: TRBJ2-3; CDR3 protein: CASSGRGAGGHTDTQYF; CDR3 DNA: TGTGCCAGCAGCGGCCGCGGCGCGGGGGGGCACACAGATACGCAGTATTTT
V gene: TRBV9; D gene: .; clone size: .; J gene: TRBJ1-2; CDR3 protein: CASSVVERPGRGYTF; CDR3 DNA: TGTGCCAGCAGCGTAGTGGAGCGGCCAGGTCGAGGCTACACCTTC
V gene: TRBV5-1; D gene: TRBD2; clone size: .; J gene: TRBJ2-3; CDR3 protein: CASSLIGAGGQDTQYF; CDR3 DNA: TGCGCCAGCAGCTTGATTGGAGCGGGGGGGCAAGATACGCAGTATTTT
V gene: TRBV6-5; D gene: TRBD1; clone size: .; J gene: TRBJ1-5; CDR3 protein: CASSPGQGAGQPQHF; CDR3 DNA: TGTGCCAGCAGCCCGGGACAGGGGGCAGGCCAGCCCCAGCATTTT
V gene: TRBV6-5; D gene: TRBD2; clone size: few; J gene: TRBJ2-5; CDR3 protein: CASSWTSGGRETQYF; CDR3 DNA: TGTGCCAGCAGTTGGACTAGCGGGGGAAGGGAGACCCAGTACTTC
V gene: TRBV27; D gene: .; clone size: .; J gene: TRBJ1-1; CDR3 protein: CASSSDWGEAFF; CDR3 DNA: TGTGCCAGCAGTTCGGACTGGGGTGAAGCTTTCTTT
V gene: TRBV4-3; D gene: .; clone size: .; J gene: TRBJ2-1; CDR3 protein: CASSLAGDNFNEQFF; CDR3 DNA: TGCGCCAGCAGTCTCGCGGGGGACAATTTCAATGAGCAGTTCTTC
V gene: TRBV7-9; D gene: .; clone size: few; J gene: TRBJ2-7; CDR3 protein: CASSLAGGQYEQYF; CDR3 DNA: TGTGCCAGCAGCTTAGCGGGGGGGCAGTACGAGCAGTACTTC
V gene: TRBV28; D gene: .; clone size: few; J gene: TRBJ1-2; CDR3 protein: CASTERGIYGYTF; CDR3 DNA: TGTGCCAGCACAGAGAGAGGGATTTATGGCTACACCTTC